This T cell receptor (beta chain) derives from a study of shared clonotypes between healthy human individuals. The repertoire was sequenced with immunoSEQ multiplex PCR; TCRdb's copy has only in-frame clones and lacks some. The sample contains fewer than 650,000 clones, around 80% of which appear only once. With 8 bases clipped from V and 7 bases from J, the junction kept 8 bases outside the gene matches. CDR1 is MNHEY and CDR2 is SMNVEV in the germline V gene (reference sequence). CDR3 size: 13 residues. The clonotype comes from a woman in her thirties or forties in good health. Some clones in this sample may be carry-over from other donors' samples. Sequenced: PBMCs. The rearrangement joins TRBV27 to TRBJ1-2, with TRBD1 matching over 9 bases. The CDR3 coding sequence is TGTGCCAGCTCACCCGGGACAGGGTTTGGCTACACCTTC. Protein sequence: CASSPGTGFGYTF.